This entry is about one T cell receptor (beta chain). The specificity of this receptor is unknown. Base qualities are not at hand, and no much larger clone is one base apart. These data originate in a study of yellow fever vaccine responses in identical twins (dated by TCRdb to 2016 to 2019). As for the study more broadly: In the study, vaccine-responding T cell clones were precisely tracked in identical twins. The study at large found these results: The authors reported that the T cell response to vaccination in identical twins appeared partly convergent and partly personalized.

Libraries were made using RT-PCR. This sample was sequenced with an Illumina HiSeq 2500. TCRdb handled the public reads itself, with Q25 trimming in fastp and clone calling in MiXCR, and kept productive beta chains. A single entry per CDR3 protein holds the most common genes and DNA from its merged rows. The table for this sample lists roughly 23,000 distinct CDR3 sequences; over 70% of them were counted only once. 4% to 5.5% of the sample comes from the top ten. The CDR3 runs 15 amino acids, cysteine and phenylalanine included. The CDR3 DNA has 45 bases and is translated from base 1. V is shortened by 3 bases, J by 0 bases, and the region joining them spans 9 bases. Per the germline V gene (reference sequence), SEHNR is the CDR1 and FQNEAQ is the CDR2.

In this chain, TRBV7-9 is recombined with TRBJ2-1; TRBD1 is a weak D gene call, 5 bases matching. This receptor was taken from a woman aged 18-30 years who received the yellow fever vaccine. Donor details come from another sample of the same person, matched by shared clones. Sequences were derived from T cells from blood (PBMCs), unsorted or a sorted subset (not recorded which), sampled before or after yellow fever vaccination (not recorded which). The CDR3 has the sequence CASSFGASSYNEQFF. DNA sequence: TGTGCCAGCAGCTTTGGGGCAAGCTCCTACAATGAGCAGTTCTTC.